This is a list of T cell receptor beta chains from one sample in a study of shared clonotypes between healthy human individuals. Generated by immunoSEQ multiplex PCR, the TCRdb table keeps only in-frame clones and is missing some. The sample has about 2.4 million clones; 93% are singletons. Input material: naive CD4+ T cells from PBMCs. The receptors originated from a man between 18 and 29 years old in good health. Some clones in this sample may be carry-over from other donors' samples. CDR3s include the opening cysteine and the closing phenylalanine or tryptophan. The D gene is left open where the match is weak.

V: TRBV27
D: -
CDR3: CASSFERGGVSSEKLFF

V: TRBV9
D: -
CDR3: CASSVAGTPAYEQYF

V: TRBV7-3
D: -
CDR3: CASSLLAGRTDTQYF

V: TRBV10-2
D: TRBD2
CDR3: CASSELAIYNEQFF

V: TRBV5-1
D: -
CDR3: CASSRGFRETQYF

V: TRBV4-2
D: -
CDR3: CASSARLAGRTDTQYF

V: TRBV5-1
D: -
CDR3: CASASYSNQPQHF

V: TRBV4-1
D: TRBD2
CDR3: CASSQEVRGSSYEQYF

V: TRBV27
D: -
CDR3: CASRFRFQHF

V: TRBV6-5
D: TRBD1
CDR3: CASIPGTGDEKLFF

V: TRBV5-1
D: -
CDR3: CASSEGSGGNTIYF

V: TRBV4-3
D: -
CDR3: CASSQDPGLYHTF

V: TRBV9
D: -
CDR3: CASSSDIRDEKLFF

V: TRBV2
D: -
CDR3: CASSGLGYEQYF

V: TRBV15
D: -
CDR3: CATSRGGLVETQYF

V: TRBV7-9
D: TRBD1
CDR3: CASSLDRDSYNEQFF

V: TRBV9
D: -
CDR3: CASSPHGVLGGYTF

V: TRBV5-1
D: TRBD1
CDR3: CASSLFFPGSRDRGLAEAFF

V: TRBV4-1
D: -
CDR3: CASSPSGTRQETQYF

V: TRBV9
D: TRBD2
CDR3: CASSVDSSGSSYEQYF

V: TRBV5-4
D: -
CDR3: CASSVPGTLYEQYF

V: TRBV6-1
D: -
CDR3: CASTGSTEAFF

V: TRBV7-9
D: TRBD1
CDR3: CASSDTGGRNTEAFF

V: TRBV28
D: TRBD1
CDR3: CASSFPPGQGGKQYF

V: TRBV7-7
D: TRBD2
CDR3: CASSSRPLAGGPTDTQYF

V: TRBV5-1
D: -
CDR3: CASSSRPGGYTF

V: TRBV6-6
D: -
CDR3: CASRTSLSPNYGYTF

V: TRBV28
D: -
CDR3: CASRGRSNQPQHF

V: TRBV28
D: -
CDR3: CASSLVGDDEQYF

V: TRBV6-6
D: -
CDR3: CASSRGVLKGTGELFF

V: TRBV10-3
D: -
CDR3: CAISESWKEQFF

V: TRBV12-5
D: -
CDR3: CASGLVPLGGGLYNEQFF

V: TRBV9
D: TRBD2
CDR3: CASSGPGGLDEQFF

V: TRBV6-1
D: TRBD2
CDR3: CASSASGRGDEQFF

V: TRBV10-3
D: -
CDR3: CAIRGLLGDYEQYF

V: TRBV28
D: -
CDR3: CASSGTGGATYEQYF

V: TRBV7-9
D: TRBD2
CDR3: CASSSTGGAFYEQYF

V: TRBV28
D: -
CDR3: CASSFSGLGQNTEAFF

V: TRBV28
D: TRBD1
CDR3: CASSPDRGGSETQYF

V: TRBV5-1
D: -
CDR3: CASSLVTGLNTEAFF

V: TRBV5-4
D: -
CDR3: CASSLQQGPEKLFF

V: TRBV5-1
D: TRBD1
CDR3: CASSLGTGVIETQYF

V: TRBV15
D: TRBD1
CDR3: CATSSRQGNEQYF

V: TRBV11-2
D: TRBD1
CDR3: CASSLVQGTASNEKLFF

V: TRBV7-7
D: -
CDR3: CASSLGSPGPGNTIYF

V: TRBV29-1
D: TRBD2
CDR3: CSVEAGLAGGTTYNEQFF

V: TRBV5-1
D: -
CDR3: CASSLGSSAGNQPQHF

V: TRBV27
D: -
CDR3: CASSPSGGNTIYF

V: TRBV5-1
D: -
CDR3: CASSLREAGANVLTF

V: TRBV11-2
D: -
CDR3: CASSFSPQDEKLFF

V: TRBV30
D: TRBD2
CDR3: CAWSEGLAGGPRGANVLTF

V: TRBV4-1
D: -
CDR3: CASSQEMAGRQPQHF

V: TRBV6-5
D: TRBD2
CDR3: CASSRRLAGGYEQFF

V: TRBV5-1
D: -
CDR3: CASSPGGRGYNEQFF

V: TRBV6-5
D: -
CDR3: CASSFAGATNEKLFF